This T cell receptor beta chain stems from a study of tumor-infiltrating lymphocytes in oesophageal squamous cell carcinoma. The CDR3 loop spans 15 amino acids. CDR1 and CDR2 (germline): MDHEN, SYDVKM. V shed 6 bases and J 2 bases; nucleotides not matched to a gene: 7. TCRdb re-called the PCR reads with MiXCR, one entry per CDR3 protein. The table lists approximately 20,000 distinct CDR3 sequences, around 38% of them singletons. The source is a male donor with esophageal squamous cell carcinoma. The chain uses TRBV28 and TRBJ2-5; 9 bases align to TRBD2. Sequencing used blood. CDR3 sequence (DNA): TGTGCCAGCAGACGCCGACTAGCGGTTCAAGAGACCCAGTACTTC. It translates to CASRRRLAVQETQYF.